This is a list of T cell receptor beta chains from one sample in a study of T cell responses to AZD1222 COVID-19 vaccine. The data were produced by immunoSEQ multiplex PCR, yet TCRdb's version contains in-frame clones alone and is incomplete. The sample has some 130,000 clones; roughly 91% are singletons. The specimen comprised peripheral blood, sampled 28 days after the second AZD1222 dose. Receptors originate from an adult who received the AZD1222 COVID-19 vaccine. CDR3s include the opening cysteine and the closing phenylalanine or tryptophan. D genes are given only for firm matches.

j_call d_call v_call cdr3_aa cdr3_nt
TRBJ1-6 TRBD1 TRBV9 CASSGPGQINSPLHF TGTGCCAGCAGCGGACCGGGACAGATCAATTCACCCCTCCACTTT
TRBJ1-2 . TRBV10-3 CATRPRGEDPSYGYTF TGTGCCACCCGCCCGAGGGGCGAGGATCCTAGCTATGGCTACACCTTC
TRBJ1-6 TRBD1 TRBV5-1 CASRPQQGSNSPLHF TGCGCCAGCAGACCACAACAGGGGAGCAATTCACCCCTCCACTTT
TRBJ1-5 . TRBV6-5 CASSYSAPDDQPQHF TGTGCCAGCAGTTACTCGGCCCCGGACGATCAGCCCCAGCATTTT
TRBJ1-1 TRBD1 TRBV7-9 CASSETFPGTGENTEAFF TGTGCCAGCAGCGAAACTTTCCCCGGGACAGGGGAGAACACTGAAGCTTTCTTT
TRBJ2-2 . TRBV6-5 CASAAREMTGELFF TGTGCCAGCGCAGCCAGGGAAATGACCGGGGAGCTGTTTTTT
TRBJ2-5 . TRBV5-4 CASSLWDISRETQYF TGTGCCAGCAGCCTATGGGATATCTCTCGAGAGACCCAGTACTTC
TRBJ1-1 . TRBV3-1/TRBV3-2 CASSRGMNTEAFF TGTGCCAGCAGCCGGGGCATGAACACTGAAGCTTTCTTT
TRBJ2-3 TRBD2 TRBV7-3 CASSFDGGGPDTQYF TGTGCCAGCAGCTTCGACGGCGGGGGGCCAGATACGCAGTATTTT
TRBJ1-6 TRBD1 TRBV7-9 CASSEDRGRNSPLHF TGTGCCAGCAGCGAAGACAGGGGCCGGAATTCACCCCTCCACTTT
TRBJ2-5 . TRBV2 CASSEALLQETQYF TGTGCCAGCAGTGAAGCGCTATTACAAGAGACCCAGTACTTC
TRBJ1-6 . TRBV6-5 CATHPGWYAGSPLHF TGTGCCACCCACCCAGGGTGGTACGCTGGATCACCCCTCCACTTT
TRBJ1-5 . TRBV12-3/TRBV12-4 CASSYSGRQPQHF TGTGCCAGCAGTTATTCCGGGCGCCAGCCCCAGCATTTT
TRBJ1-2 . TRBV19 CASRATINYGYTF TGTGCCAGTAGAGCGACAATTAACTATGGCTACACCTTC
TRBJ2-2 . TRBV21-1 CASVQGSQTNTGELFF TGTGCCAGCGTGCAAGGCAGCCAAACGAACACCGGGGAGCTGTTTTTT
TRBJ1-1 TRBD1 TRBV7-2 CASSFGDRETFF TGTGCCAGCAGCTTTGGTGACAGGGAGACTTTCTTT